Listed here is a single T cell receptor (beta chain). Its antigen is not known. Assay: immunoSEQ multiplex PCR; the TCRdb copy retains only in-frame clones and omits some. The sample shows some 680,000 clones, around 78% of them seen only once. The record originates from a study of shared clonotypes between healthy human individuals. Study-level points and caveats: Larger richness was generally estimated for naive than memory subsets.

This CDR3 is built from 16 residues. V shed 4 bases, J shed 6 bases, and the junction held 11 bases outside the gene matches. CDR1 and CDR2 from the germline V gene are SGHRS and YFSETQ. Sequences were obtained from memory CD4+ T cells sorted from blood. Subset denoted: CD45RA-negative fraction. The V gene is TRBV5-1, the J gene TRBJ2-2; TRBD2 aligns across 8 bases. This receptor was identified in a woman aged 25 to 39 in good health. The CDR3 coding sequence is TGCGCCAGCAGCCAACTAGCGGAGACTACCCCCGGGGAGCTGTTTTTT. Its protein product is CASSQLAETTPGELFF.